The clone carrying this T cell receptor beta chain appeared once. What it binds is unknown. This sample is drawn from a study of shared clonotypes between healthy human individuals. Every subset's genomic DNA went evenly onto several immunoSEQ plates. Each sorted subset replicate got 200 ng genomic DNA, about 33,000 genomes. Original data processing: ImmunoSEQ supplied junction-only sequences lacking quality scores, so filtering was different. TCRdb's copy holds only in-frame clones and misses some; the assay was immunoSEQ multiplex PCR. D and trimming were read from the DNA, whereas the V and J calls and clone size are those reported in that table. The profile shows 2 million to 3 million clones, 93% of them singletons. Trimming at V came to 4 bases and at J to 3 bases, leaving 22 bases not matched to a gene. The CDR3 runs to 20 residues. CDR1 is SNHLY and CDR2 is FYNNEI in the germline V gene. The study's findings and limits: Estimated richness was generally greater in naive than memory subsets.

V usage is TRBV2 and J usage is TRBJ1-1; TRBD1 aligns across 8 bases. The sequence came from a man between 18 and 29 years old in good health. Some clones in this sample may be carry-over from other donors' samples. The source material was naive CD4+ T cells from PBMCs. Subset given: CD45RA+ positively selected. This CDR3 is CASSAPDGTGIATQDTEAFF. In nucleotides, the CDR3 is TGTGCCAGCAGTGCGCCTGATGGGACAGGCATAGCTACACAGGACACTGAAGCTTTCTTT.